The following is a T cell receptor (beta chain) sequence with its context. The data were obtained in a study of blood T cell repertoires in COVID-19. Study-level background: COVID-19 samples from acute and convalescent phases originated in the United States, Italy and Spain.

Original methodology: Nucleated cell number was recorded as an estimate derived from reference gene primer amplification. Repertoires were generated with immunoSEQ multiplex PCR, while TCRdb's copy carries only in-frame clones and drops some. V and J calls and clone size are as listed in that table; D and trimming were resolved from the DNA. The table has 140,000 to 150,000 clones, roughly 86% seen once. CDR1 is MDHEN, CDR2 SYDVKM, per germline. The junction had 7 bases not matched to a gene; V was cut back by 8 bases and J by 3 bases. The CDR3 totals 15 residues. The clonotype was recovered from a man aged 65 to 79 with acute or convalescent COVID-19. The chain carries TRBV28 and TRBJ1-5, with TRBD1 identical over 10 bases. What was sequenced was peripheral blood. The CDR3: CASGTGTGDNQPQHF. CDR3 DNA: TGTGCCAGCGGGACCGGGACAGGGGACAATCAGCCCCAGCATTTT.